This T cell receptor beta chain comes out of a study of identical twins. CDR1 and CDR2 from the germline V gene are MNHNS and SASEGT. The V gene lost 2 bases and the J gene lost 0 bases, with 8 bases spanning the gap. This CDR3 contains 15 residues. This clonotype was picked up a small number of times. Each CDR3 protein gets one entry after TCRdb re-called the 5' RACE reads with MiXCR. Here the sample spans hundreds of thousands of distinct CDR3 sequences, 18% being singletons. The same specimen was also included in a second study, on T cells expressing NK-cell markers. Per that paper: CD3+CD56+NKG2C+, CD3+CD56+NKG2C- and CD3+CD56-NKG2C+ T cells, once sorted, supplied the TCR beta repertoires. CD8+ T cells in more than five donors included dominant NKG2C+ clonotypes at roughly 1.0-7.5%.

The specimen was PBMCs. The V and J genes are TRBV6-1 and TRBJ1-5; D not resolved. The clonotype was recovered from a woman aged 18-29 years in good health. The CDR3 spells CASSEQLNSNQPQHF. The CDR3 coding sequence is TGTGCCAGCAGTGAACAGCTTAATAGCAATCAGCCCCAGCATTTT.